What follows are 21 T cell receptor beta chains derived from one specimen sequenced in a study of molecular identifiers for immune sequencing clone quantification. TCRdb re-called the PCR reads through MiXCR, storing one row per CDR3 protein. The sample yields approximately 93,000 distinct CDR3 sequences, around a quarter seen once. Sequencing was carried out using naive CD8+ T cells from blood, with Jurkat cell RNA spiked in. The subset is: FACS-sorted CD8+CD4-CCR7+CD45RA+ naive T cells. These receptors all come from a human donor in good health. Some libraries in this study had Jurkat cell RNA spiked in.

The V and J genes are TRBV10-3 and TRBJ1-1; D is unclear. The V gene lost 2 bases and the J gene lost 1 base, with 8 bases spanning the gap. The CDR3 runs to 14 residues. Germline CDR1 is ENHRY and CDR2 is SYGVKD. CDR3 DNA: TGTGCCATCAGTGAGCCGACCCAGAACACTGAAGCTTTCTTT. Amino acids: CAISEPTQNTEAFF.

This clonotype was seen repeatedly, ten times or more. The chain carries TRBV28 and TRBJ2-7; no clear D gene. The CDR3 is made up of 14 amino acids. The V gene's germline CDR1 is MDHEN and CDR2 SYDVKM. V shed 2 bases and J shed 2 bases, with 10 bases lying between them. CDR3 DNA: TGTGCCAGCAGTTTAAGGACGGCGCCCTACGAGCAGTACTTC. The encoded protein is CASSLRTAPYEQYF.

A few counts support this clonotype. The conserved final phenylalanine or tryptophan is absent from the CDR3, which likely points to a read error. The chain combines TRBV3-1 with TRBJ2-2, with 12 nucleotides matching TRBD2. Germline assignment: CDR1 LGHDT and CDR2 YNNKEL (reference sequence). This CDR3 region has 15 residues. J was trimmed by 6 bases and V by 6 bases; bases with no gene match: 5. CDR3 bases: TGTGCCAGCAGAACGACTAGCGGGAGTTCCGGGGAGCTGTTTGTT. Residues: CASRTTSGSSGELFV.

This clonotype was detected many times. The gene calls are TRBV9 and TRBJ2-3; D call uncertain. The length of the CDR3 is 14 residues. Germline V CDR1 and CDR2: SGDLS, YYNGEE. V lost 3 bases and J lost 3, with 11 bases in between. The CDR3 here is CASSAEMITDTQYF. As DNA, the CDR3 is TGTGCCAGCAGCGCAGAAATGATAACAGATACGCAGTATTTT.

This clonotype was seen repeatedly, ten times or more. The chain couples TRBV5-1 to TRBJ1-4, with D unclear. The germline CDR1 and CDR2 sequences are SGHRS and YFSETQ. V was pared by 2 bases and J by 5 bases, with 13 bases between. There are 15 residues in the CDR3. The CDR3 nucleotides are TGCGCCAGCAGCTTTACCCAACAGAGAAATGAAAAACTGTTTTTT. It is translated as CASSFTQQRNEKLFF.

There are many counts of this clonotype. V is TRBV6-6 and J is TRBJ2-5, with D possibly being TRBD1 (6 bases). CDR1 is MNHNY, CDR2 SVGAGI, per germline (reference sequence). The CDR3 consists of 13 residues. The V gene lost 5 bases and the J gene lost 2 bases, with 9 bases spanning the gap. CDR3 nucleotide sequence: TGTGCCAGCAGTCGGACAGCACAAGAGACCCAGTACTTC. Translated, it gives CASSRTAQETQYF.

This clonotype occurred a few times. V and J are TRBV27 and TRBJ2-2; no reliable D call. Deletions cut 8 bases from V and 2 bases from J, with 9 bases between. Germline lookup yields CDR1 MNHEY and CDR2 SMNVEV (reference sequence). There are 13 residues in the CDR3. CDR3 region: CASFKLNTGELFF. The CDR3 DNA reads as TGTGCCAGCTTTAAACTCAACACCGGGGAGCTGTTTTTT.

The V call is TRBV4-1, the J call TRBJ1-4; D is perhaps TRBD1 (5 bases). CDR3 length equals 17 residues. Trimming cost V 3 bases and J 6 bases, with 20 bases left between them. From germline, CDR1 is MGHRA and CDR2 YSYEKL. The CDR3 DNA follows: TGCGCCAGCAGCCATGCAAGTAGGGGCAGAGAGCATGAAAAACTGTTTTTT. Its protein is CASSHASRGREHEKLFF.

Of note for this clonotype: Being one base from a much bigger clone, this may be a read error. This chain connects TRBV3-1 to TRBJ2-2, with D tentatively TRBD1 or TRBD2 (6 bases each). The CDR3 has 15 amino acids. From germline, CDR1 is LGHDT and CDR2 YNNKEL (reference sequence). In nucleotides, the CDR3 is TGTGCCAGAAGCCAAGACCGAGGGGGGACCGGGGAGCTGTTTTTT. Protein: CARSQDRGGTGELFF.

There are a few counts of this clonotype. The chain couples TRBV7-2 to TRBJ1-1; D is uncertain. Per germline, CDR1 SGHTA and CDR2 FQGNSA. Trimming removed 4 bases from V and 1 base from J, with 13 bases in between. The CDR3 spans 15 residues. CDR3 DNA: TGTGCCAGCAGCTACATACCTATGGGGAACACTGAAGCTTTCTTT. This gives the protein CASSYIPMGNTEAFF. The full variable domain, with the rest looked up from reference TRBV7-2 and TRBJ1-1, is GAGVSQSPSNKVTEKGKDVELRCDPISGHTALYWYRQSLGQGLEFLIYFQGNSAPDKSGLPSDRFSAERTGGSVSTLTIQRTQQEDSAVYLCASSYIPMGNTEAFFGQGTRLTVV.

The V call is TRBV5-5, the J call TRBJ2-5; 11 nucleotides agree with TRBD2. With V trimmed by 5 bases and J by 5 bases, 26 bases remained unmatched. CDR1 and CDR2 from the germline V gene are SGHKS and YYEKEE (reference sequence). The CDR3 is made up of 21 amino acids. CDR3 sequence reads: CASRPGQSPWGDTSGGETQYF. CDR3 DNA: TGTGCCAGCAGACCCGGACAGTCTCCTTGGGGGGATACTAGCGGGGGCGAGACCCAGTACTTC.

This clonotype was observed a handful of times. The junction differs from germline at one of its ends, possibly a read error. V and J are TRBV20-1 and TRBJ2-7, with TRBD1 identical over 9 bases. CDR1 is DFQATT and CDR2 is SNEGSKA in the germline V gene (reference sequence). There are 14 residues in the CDR3. The CDR3 DNA reads as TGCAGTGCTAGAGATAGGGACAGGGCCTACGGGCAGTACTTC. Translation: CSARDRDRAYGQYF.

In this sample, this clonotype turned up many times. The chain combines TRBV7-9 with TRBJ2-5, with D tentatively TRBD2 (5 bases). Germline V lookup: CDR1 SEHNR, CDR2 FQNEAQ (reference sequence). This CDR3 has 14 residues. V lost 0 bases and J 2 bases, leaving 7 bases between the germline ends. In DNA form, the CDR3 reads TGTGCCAGCAGCTTAGCTGAGGGTCAAGAGACCCAGTACTTC. Translation: CASSLAEGQETQYF.

This clonotype was recorded a few times. The gene calls are TRBV20-1 and TRBJ1-2; the D is unclear. V shed 5 bases and J shed 1 base, with 17 bases lying between them. Germline lookup yields CDR1 DFQATT and CDR2 SNEGSKA (reference sequence). The CDR3 runs to 15 residues. The CDR3 spells CSALGPAGHNYGYTF. The DNA for the CDR3 is TGCAGTGCTCTCGGCCCGGCAGGTCATAACTATGGCTACACCTTC.

This clonotype came up many times. V usage is TRBV28 and J usage is TRBJ2-6; possible D gene TRBD1, 6 bases. The CDR3 runs 16 residues. V was clipped by 3 bases and J by 0 bases, with 9 bases between them. Looked up from germline, CDR1 is MDHEN and CDR2 is SYDVKM. CDR3 loop: CASSLLDSSGANVLTF. The CDR3 bases are TGTGCCAGCAGTTTGTTGGACAGCTCTGGGGCCAACGTCCTGACTTTC.

Remarks on this clonotype: This may be a read error, as it is one base from a much larger clone. Here the CDR3 reads CASSATPLRGEQSF. In DNA, the CDR3 is TGTGCCAGCAGTGCCACCCCCCTACGAGGCGAGCAGTCCTTC. The gene calls are TRBV25-1 and TRBJ2-7; no firm D call. Germline CDR1 reads MGHDK; CDR2 reads SYGVNS. The CDR3 loop spans 14 amino acids.

The chain has TRBV7-2 and TRBJ2-7; 7 bases agree with TRBD2. This CDR3 contains 14 residues. Per the germline V gene, CDR1 is SGHTA and CDR2 is FQGNSA. J lost 2 bases, V lost 5 bases, and 6 bases had no gene match. CDR3: CASSPGEGPYEQYF. The CDR3, as DNA: TGTGCCAGCAGCCCCGGGGAGGGGCCCTACGAGCAGTACTTC.

This clonotype was found a few times. The V call is TRBV6-2 or TRBV6-3, the J call TRBJ1-4, with D hard to call. Trimming removed 0 bases at V and 6 bases at J, with 5 bases between. Germline lookup yields CDR1 MNHEY and CDR2 SVGEGT. This CDR3 is built from 13 residues. CDR3 amino acids: CASSYSADEKLFF. In DNA form, the CDR3 reads TGTGCCAGCAGTTACTCCGCGGATGAAAAACTGTTTTTT.

V usage is TRBV2 and J usage is TRBJ2-7; a weak D match, TRBD1 (5 bases). CDR1 SNHLY and CDR2 FYNNEI come from the germline V gene. The CDR3 covers 14 residues. With 10 bases removed from V and 3 bases from J, the gap between germline ends came to 19 bases. The DNA of the CDR3 is TGTGCCAACAGAGCAGGGCCCAGAGACTACGAGCAGTACTTC. Translation: CANRAGPRDYEQYF.

This clonotype was seen many times. The genes are TRBV12-3 or TRBV12-4 and TRBJ2-1, with a tentative D call TRBD1 (7 bases). The CDR3 spans 13 residues. V was cut by 2 bases and J by 9 bases, with 11 bases left in between. The CDR3 reads CASSLMEGAEQFF. In nucleotides, the CDR3 is TGTGCCAGCAGTTTAATGGAGGGGGCTGAGCAGTTCTTC.

There are a few counts of this clonotype. The rearrangement links TRBV11-2 to TRBJ2-1; 7 nucleotides align to TRBD1. The V and J ends lost 3 bases and 3 bases, in that order; junction bases with no gene match: 8. From germline, CDR1 is SGHAT and CDR2 FQNNGV. The CDR3 length is 16 residues. The CDR3 region is CASSFYPRDSYNEQFF. CDR3 DNA sequence: TGTGCCAGCAGCTTCTATCCCAGGGACAGCTACAATGAGCAGTTCTTC. Full variable domain (rest looked up from reference TRBV11-2 and TRBJ2-1): EAGVAQSPRYKIIEKRQSVAFWCNPISGHATLYWYQQILGQGPKLLIQFQNNGVVDDSQLPKDRFSAERLKGVDSTLKIQPAKLEDSAVYLCASSFYPRDSYNEQFFGPGTRLTVL.